This entry describes one TCR beta chain. Its specificity is unknown. This sample stems from a study of cytomegalovirus exposure and HLA in healthy donors. Across the study: Genotyping showed approximately 81% of 350 to 400 donors falling in the Caucasian-associated ancestry cluster. Study-wide results and caveats: Later work found most CMV-associated TCR beta chains apparently HLA-restricted. There were several of the most significant clusters that appeared linked to common viral pathogens in a later analysis. Based on reports, TCR beta sequences accurately predicted HLA-A and HLA-B alleles for most subjects.

The PCR used 60 Vbeta and 13 Jbeta primers. Assay: immunoSEQ multiplex PCR; the TCRdb copy retains only in-frame clones and omits some. The sample shows around 120,000 clones, roughly 79% of them seen only once. The trim removed 1 base at V and 0 bases at J, leaving 5 bases unmatched. The CDR3 runs to 16 residues. Germline CDR1 is LNHNV and CDR2 is YYDKDF (reference sequence). The sequence was collected from a woman aged 45-65 years in good health and CMV-seronegative. The material sequenced was PBMCs. The V gene is TRBV15, the J gene TRBJ1-1, with TRBD1 identical over 7 bases. Here the CDR3 DNA reads TGTGCCACCAGCAGAGGAGGGACAGAGATGAACACTGAAGCTTTCTTT. As protein: CATSRGGTEMNTEAFF.